Listed below are T cell receptor beta chains from one sample, sequenced in a study of T cell responses to AZD1222 COVID-19 vaccine. Sequencing was performed with immunoSEQ multiplex PCR; in TCRdb, only in-frame clones are kept and a portion is missing. This table has roughly 80,000 clones, 80% to 85% appearing once. This material consisted of peripheral blood, taken on day 0 of AZD1222 vaccination. The receptor set was obtained from an adult in good health. CDR3s leave out the opening cysteine and the closing phenylalanine or tryptophan. The size of a clone is reported for some rows only, either as once, few or many, or as a class for expanded clones.

CDR3	V	J	size
ASSQAGTSGNTIY	TRBV14	TRBJ1-3	-
ASRAGQGLNTEAF	TRBV2	TRBJ1-1	-
ASSFLGANYEQY	TRBV5-1	TRBJ2-7	-
ASSLTGGQETQY	TRBV4-2	TRBJ2-5	-
ASSIGWQGGNYEQY	TRBV19	TRBJ2-7	-
ASSQGGNTEAF	TRBV3-1/TRBV3-2	TRBJ1-1	-
ASSLREGNYGYT	TRBV4-3	TRBJ1-2	few
ASSDTGSSYEQY	TRBV2	TRBJ2-7	-
ASSPVSGNTIY	TRBV2	TRBJ1-3	-
ASSLAVATNEQF	TRBV5-1	TRBJ2-1	-
ASSLGQGLREQY	TRBV5-5	TRBJ2-7	few
ASSLRQGFEAF	TRBV7-2	TRBJ1-1	-
ASSELGNYGYT	TRBV6-1	TRBJ1-2	-
ASSDWTASGANVLT	TRBV11-2	TRBJ2-6	-
ASSHYRGRHNDEQF	TRBV11-2	TRBJ2-1	-
ASSGGATDTQY	TRBV28	TRBJ2-3	-
ASSQDRTGGTDTQY	TRBV3-1/TRBV3-2	TRBJ2-3	-
ASSPSFGNQPQH	TRBV7-9	TRBJ1-5	-
ASRTGGNTEAF	TRBV5-1	TRBJ1-1	-
ASSRQSGTNTGELF	TRBV14	TRBJ2-2	-
ATSRGDDGTQY	TRBV15	TRBJ2-3	-
ASSDITGPGANEQF	TRBV9	TRBJ2-1	-
ASSYSLDGNEQF	TRBV6-5	TRBJ2-1	-
SSGIYNEQF	TRBV12-3/TRBV12-4	TRBJ2-1	once
ASSAGLVLHTDTQY	TRBV5-1	TRBJ2-3	-
ASATDSPLGDGYT	TRBV2	TRBJ1-2	-
ASSRQGKSGNTIY	TRBV6-5	TRBJ1-3	-
ASSQEGTGRRGYT	TRBV4-1	TRBJ1-2	-
ASSFGTLNEQF	TRBV5-6	TRBJ2-1	-
ASRGTGGYEQY	TRBV25-1	TRBJ2-7	-